One sample yielded the 2 T cell receptor beta chains listed below, sequenced in a study of breast tumors, draining lymph nodes, adjacent tissues. Samples came from axillary lymph nodes draining the breast cancer. TCRdb analysed the multiplex PCR reads with MiXCR anew, one entry per CDR3 protein. The sample includes approximately 130,000 distinct CDR3 sequences, approximately 21% of them seen just once. What was sequenced was axillary lymph node tissue. The receptors derive from a female donor with breast cancer. Some clones in this sample may be carry-over from other donors' samples.

Concerning this clonotype: A much larger clone is a single base away; this may be a read error. The J gene is TRBJ2-1, the V gene TRBV6-6; 8 bases are a match to TRBD2. This CDR3 spans 16 amino acids. Per germline, CDR1 MNHNY and CDR2 SVGAGI (reference sequence). After removal of 2 bases from V and 7 bases from J, the junction contained 10 bases not matched to a gene. The CDR3 sequence is CASSYPISGNLNEQFF. CDR3 DNA: TGTGCCAGCAGTTACCCGATTAGCGGGAATCTTAATGAGCAGTTCTTC.

The chain has TRBV28 and TRBJ1-3; 9 bases map to TRBD1. The germline V gene encodes CDR1 MDHEN and CDR2 SYDVKM. The trim removed 5 bases at V and 3 bases at J, leaving 2 bases unmatched. The CDR3 is made up of 14 amino acids. The CDR3 loop reads CASSDRGFGNTIYF. The CDR3, as DNA: TGTGCCAGCAGTGACAGGGGGTTTGGAAACACCATATATTTT. The full variable domain, rest sourced from reference TRBV28 and TRBJ1-3, is DVKVTQSSRYLVKRTGEKVFLECVQDMDHENMFWYRQDPGLGLRLIYFSYDVKMKEKGDIPEGYSVSREKKERFSLILESASTNQTSMYLCASSDRGFGNTIYFGEGSWLTVV.